This T cell receptor (beta chain) derives from a study of CD8 T cells in ankylosing spondylitis. Germline V gives CDR1 SGDLS, CDR2 YYNGEE. This CDR3 region has 15 residues. Findings of the study overall: Ankylosing spondylitis blood appeared to carry a characteristic TCR beta motif of roughly 8 highly homologous variants.

This clonotype was found many times. The antigen remains undetermined. Compared with germline, one end of the junction differs, possibly owing to a read error. TCRdb redid the calling of the 5' RACE reads with MiXCR, one entry per CDR3 protein. In the table there are tens of thousands of distinct CDR3 sequences, about 8.1% of which are singletons. This receptor was identified in a male donor with ankylosing spondylitis. Sequencing was done on a sample of blood, either unsorted or a sorted T cell fraction (not recorded which). The chain joins TRBV9 to TRBJ2-7; 12 bases match TRBD2. The CDR3, as DNA: TGTGCCAGCAGTGTAGGACTAGCGGGAAGCTACGAGCAGTACTTC. This translates into CASSVGLAGSYEQYF.